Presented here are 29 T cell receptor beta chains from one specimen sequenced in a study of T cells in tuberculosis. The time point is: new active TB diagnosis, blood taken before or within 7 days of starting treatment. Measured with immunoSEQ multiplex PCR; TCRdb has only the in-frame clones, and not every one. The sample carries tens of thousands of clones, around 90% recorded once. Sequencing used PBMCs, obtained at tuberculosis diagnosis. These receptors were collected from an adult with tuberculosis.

CDR3 in amino acids: CSVDGGTEETVGYTF. The CDR3 DNA follows: TGCAGCGTCGATGGGGGGACGGAGGAAACAGTTGGCTACACCTTC. The chain joins TRBV29-1 to TRBJ1-2; the D gene is possibly TRBD1 (5 bases). Germline values: CDR1 SQVTM, CDR2 ANQGSEA. CDR3 length: 15 residues. The V end lost 6 bases, the J end lost 7 bases, and 24 bases lay between the germline ends.

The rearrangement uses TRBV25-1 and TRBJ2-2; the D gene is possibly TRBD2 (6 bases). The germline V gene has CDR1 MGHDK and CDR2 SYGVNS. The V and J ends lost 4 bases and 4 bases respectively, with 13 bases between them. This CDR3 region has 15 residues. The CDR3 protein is CASSVGGLGTGELFF. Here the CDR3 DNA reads TGTGCCAGCAGTGTGGGGGGATTGGGCACCGGGGAGCTGTTTTTT.

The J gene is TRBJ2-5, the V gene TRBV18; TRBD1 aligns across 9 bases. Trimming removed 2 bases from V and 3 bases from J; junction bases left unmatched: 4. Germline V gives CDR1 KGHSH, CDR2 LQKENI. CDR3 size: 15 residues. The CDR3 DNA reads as TGTGCCAGCTCACCAACGGGACAGGGTAAAGAGACCCAGTACTTC. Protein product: CASSPTGQGKETQYF.

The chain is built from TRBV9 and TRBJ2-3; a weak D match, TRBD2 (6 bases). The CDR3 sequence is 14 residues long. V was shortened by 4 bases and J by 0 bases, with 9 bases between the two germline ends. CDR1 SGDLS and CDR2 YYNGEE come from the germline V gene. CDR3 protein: CASSRSGSTDTQYF. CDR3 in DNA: TGTGCCAGCAGCAGGAGCGGGAGCACAGATACGCAGTATTTT.

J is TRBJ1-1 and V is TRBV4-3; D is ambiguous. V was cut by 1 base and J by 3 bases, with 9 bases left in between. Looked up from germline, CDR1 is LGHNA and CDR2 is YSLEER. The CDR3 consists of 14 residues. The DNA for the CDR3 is TGCGCCAGCAGCCAAGCGTTCCGTGACACTGAAGCTTTCTTT. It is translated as CASSQAFRDTEAFF.

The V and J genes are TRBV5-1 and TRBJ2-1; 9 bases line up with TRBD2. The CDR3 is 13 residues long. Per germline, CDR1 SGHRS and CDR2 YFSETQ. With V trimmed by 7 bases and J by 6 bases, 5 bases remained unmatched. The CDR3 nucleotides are TGCGCCAGCGGCGGGGGGGCTAGCAATGAGCAGTTCTTC. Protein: CASGGGASNEQFF.

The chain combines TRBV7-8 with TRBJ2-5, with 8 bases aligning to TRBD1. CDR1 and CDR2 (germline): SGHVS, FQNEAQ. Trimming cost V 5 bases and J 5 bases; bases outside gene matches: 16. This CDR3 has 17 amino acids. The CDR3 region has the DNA TGTGCCAGCAGCCCCAGGGGGCGGGCGCTAAAGGGGGAGACCCAGTACTTC. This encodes CASSPRGRALKGETQYF.

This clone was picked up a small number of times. The CDR3 is CASSYGARLDLHF. CDR3 nucleotides: TGTGCCAGCAGTTACGGGGCAAGACTGGACCTCCACTTT. The V gene is TRBV6-5, the J gene TRBJ1-6, with D perhaps TRBD1 (5 bases). This CDR3 has 13 residues. CDR1 is MNHEY and CDR2 is SVGAGI in the germline V gene. V was clipped by 2 bases and J by 15 bases, with 14 bases between them.

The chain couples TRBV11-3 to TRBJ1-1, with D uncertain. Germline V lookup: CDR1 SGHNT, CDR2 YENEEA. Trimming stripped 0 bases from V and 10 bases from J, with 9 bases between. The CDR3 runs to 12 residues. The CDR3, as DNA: TGTGCCAGCAGCTTAGATGCGGGCAGAGCTTTCTTT. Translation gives CASSLDAGRAFF.

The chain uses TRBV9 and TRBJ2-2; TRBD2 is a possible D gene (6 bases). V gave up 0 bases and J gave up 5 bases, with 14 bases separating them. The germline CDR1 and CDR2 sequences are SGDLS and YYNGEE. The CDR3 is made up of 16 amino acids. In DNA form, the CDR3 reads TGTGCCAGCAGCGTAGATGCCGGGAGTGGAACCGGGGAGCTGTTTTTT. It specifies CASSVDAGSGTGELFF.

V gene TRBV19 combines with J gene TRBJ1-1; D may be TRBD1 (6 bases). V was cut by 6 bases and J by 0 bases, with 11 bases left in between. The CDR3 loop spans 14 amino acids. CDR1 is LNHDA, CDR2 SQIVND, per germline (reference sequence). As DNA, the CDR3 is TGTGCCAGTAGCGCTCAGGGGATGAACACTGAAGCTTTCTTT. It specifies CASSAQGMNTEAFF.

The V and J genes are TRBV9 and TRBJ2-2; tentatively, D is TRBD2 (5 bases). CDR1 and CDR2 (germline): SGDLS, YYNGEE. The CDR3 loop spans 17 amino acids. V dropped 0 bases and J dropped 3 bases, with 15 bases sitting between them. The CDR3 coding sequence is TGTGCCAGCAGCGTAGGGTTAGGAGGAGGCCACACCGGGGAGCTGTTTTTT. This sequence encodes CASSVGLGGGHTGELFF.

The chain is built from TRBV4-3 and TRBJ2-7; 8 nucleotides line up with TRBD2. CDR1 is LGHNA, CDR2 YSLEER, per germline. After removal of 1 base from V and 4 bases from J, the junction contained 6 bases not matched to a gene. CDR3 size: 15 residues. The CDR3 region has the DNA TGCGCCAGCAGCCAAGGGTCGGGGGGGCTGTACGAGCAGTACTTC. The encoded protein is CASSQGSGGLYEQYF.

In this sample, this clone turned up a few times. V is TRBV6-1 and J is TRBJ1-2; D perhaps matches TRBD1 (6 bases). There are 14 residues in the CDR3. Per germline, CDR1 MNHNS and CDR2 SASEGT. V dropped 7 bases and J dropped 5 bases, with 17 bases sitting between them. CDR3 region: CASNRQAPSYGYTF. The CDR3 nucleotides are TGTGCCAGCAATCGACAGGCGCCAAGTTATGGCTACACCTTC.

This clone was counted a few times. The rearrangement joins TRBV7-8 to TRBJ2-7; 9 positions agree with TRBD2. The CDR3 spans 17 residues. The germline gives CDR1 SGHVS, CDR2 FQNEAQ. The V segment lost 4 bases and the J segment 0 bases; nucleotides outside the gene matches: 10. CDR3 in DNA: TGTGCCAGCAGCTCTCGCTCGCGGGGGGGCAGCTCCTACGAGCAGTACTTC. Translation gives CASSSRSRGGSSYEQYF.

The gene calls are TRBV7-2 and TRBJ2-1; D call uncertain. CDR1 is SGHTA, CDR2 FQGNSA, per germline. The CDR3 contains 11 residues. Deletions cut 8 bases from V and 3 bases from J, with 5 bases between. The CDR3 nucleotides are TGTGCCAGCGCAGACTACAATGAGCAGTTCTTC. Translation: CASADYNEQFF. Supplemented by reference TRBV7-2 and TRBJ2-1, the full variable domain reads GAGVSQSPSNKVTEKGKDVELRCDPISGHTALYWYRQSLGQGLEFLIYFQGNSAPDKSGLPSDRFSAERTGGSVSTLTIQRTQQEDSAVYLCASADYNEQFFGPGTRLTVL.

Written as DNA, the CDR3 is TGTGCCAGCAGCTTGGAAGGGGCAGGGACTAATGAAAAACTGTTTTTT. It encodes CASSLEGAGTNEKLFF. This chain links TRBV5-6 with TRBJ1-4; possible D gene TRBD1, 5 bases. V shed 0 bases and J shed 2 bases, with 11 bases lying between them. The CDR3 loop spans 16 amino acids. Germline loops: CDR1 SGHDT, CDR2 YYEEEE.

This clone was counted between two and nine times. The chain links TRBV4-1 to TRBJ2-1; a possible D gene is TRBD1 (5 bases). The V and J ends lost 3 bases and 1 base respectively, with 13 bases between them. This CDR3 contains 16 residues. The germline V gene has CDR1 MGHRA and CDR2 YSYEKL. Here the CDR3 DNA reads TGCGCCAGCAGCCATCTGGACATACTGTCCTACAATGAGCAGTTCTTC. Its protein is CASSHLDILSYNEQFF.

CDR3 in DNA: TGTGCCTGGAGCGCGGGTAATCAGCCCCAGCATTTT. It encodes CAWSAGNQPQHF. This chain joins TRBV30 and TRBJ1-5; D unclear. V shed 3 bases and J shed 4 bases, with 7 bases lying between them. There are 12 residues in the CDR3. In germline, CDR1 is GTSNPN, CDR2 SVGIG (reference sequence). Together with reference TRBV30 and TRBJ1-5, the CDR3 gives the full variable domain: SQTIHQWPATLVQPVGSPLSLECTVEGTSNPNLYWYRQAAGRGLQLLFYSVGIGQISSEVPQNLSASRPQDRQFILSSKKLLLSDSGFYLCAWSAGNQPQHFGDGTRLSIL.

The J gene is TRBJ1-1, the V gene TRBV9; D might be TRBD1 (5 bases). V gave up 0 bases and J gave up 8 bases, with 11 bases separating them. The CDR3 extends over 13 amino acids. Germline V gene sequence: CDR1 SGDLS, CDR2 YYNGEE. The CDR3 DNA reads TGTGCCAGCAGCGTAGTGGGGCTTGGAGAAGCTTTCTTT. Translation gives CASSVVGLGEAFF. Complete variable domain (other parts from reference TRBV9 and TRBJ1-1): DSGVTQTPKHLITATGQRVTLRCSPRSGDLSVYWYQQSLDQGLQFLIQYYNGEERAKGNILERFSAQQFPDLHSELNLSSLELGDSALYFCASSVVGLGEAFFGQGTRLTVV.

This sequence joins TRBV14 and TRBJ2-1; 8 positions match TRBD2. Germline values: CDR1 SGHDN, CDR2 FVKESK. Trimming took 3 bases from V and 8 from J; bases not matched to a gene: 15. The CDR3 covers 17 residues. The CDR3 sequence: CASSHLIAGSLLDEQFF. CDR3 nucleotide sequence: TGTGCCAGCAGCCACTTGATAGCGGGGTCGCTATTGGATGAGCAGTTCTTC.

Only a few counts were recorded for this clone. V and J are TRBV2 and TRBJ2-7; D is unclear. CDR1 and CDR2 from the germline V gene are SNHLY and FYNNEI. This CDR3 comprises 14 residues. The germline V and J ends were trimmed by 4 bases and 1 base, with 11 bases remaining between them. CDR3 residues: CASSVRHSSYEQYF. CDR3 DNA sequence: TGTGCCAGCAGTGTCAGACACTCATCCTACGAGCAGTACTTC.

DNA for the CDR3: TGTGCCAGCAGTGAAGCACGAACAATAGGGGCTAGGGACACTGAAGCTTTCTTT. This gives the protein CASSEARTIGARDTEAFF. This chain uses TRBV2 with TRBJ1-1, with D perhaps matching TRBD1 (5 bases). The CDR3 length is 18 residues. Deletions cut 0 bases from V and 3 bases from J, with 20 bases between. Germline V gene data show CDR1 as SNHLY and CDR2 as FYNNEI.

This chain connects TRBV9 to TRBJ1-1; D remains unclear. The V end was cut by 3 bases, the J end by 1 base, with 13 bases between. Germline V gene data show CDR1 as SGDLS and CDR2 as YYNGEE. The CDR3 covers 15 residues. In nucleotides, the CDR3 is TGTGCCAGCAGCGCCCCCGGAGGGCCGAACACTGAAGCTTTCTTT. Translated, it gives CASSAPGGPNTEAFF.

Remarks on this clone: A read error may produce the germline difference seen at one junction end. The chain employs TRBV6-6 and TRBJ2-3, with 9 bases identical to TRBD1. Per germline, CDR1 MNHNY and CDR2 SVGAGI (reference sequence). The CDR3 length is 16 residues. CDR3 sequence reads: CASSGPPGQGTNTQYF. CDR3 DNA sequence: TGTGCCAGCAGTGGACCGCCGGGACAGGGCACAAATACGCAGTATTTT.

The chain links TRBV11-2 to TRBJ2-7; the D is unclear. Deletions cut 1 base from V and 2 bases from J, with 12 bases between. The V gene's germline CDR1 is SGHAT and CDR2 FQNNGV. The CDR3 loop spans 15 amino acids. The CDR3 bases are TGTGCCAGCAGCTTAGGGTCCGGTCCTGCCTACGAGCAGTACTTC. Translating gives CASSLGSGPAYEQYF.

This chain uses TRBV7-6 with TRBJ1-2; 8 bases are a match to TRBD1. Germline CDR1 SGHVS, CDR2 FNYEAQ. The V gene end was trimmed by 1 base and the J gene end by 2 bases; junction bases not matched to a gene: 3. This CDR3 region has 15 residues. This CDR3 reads CASSLGTGLNYGYTF. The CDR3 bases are TGTGCCAGCAGCTTAGGGACAGGGTTAAACTATGGCTACACCTTC.

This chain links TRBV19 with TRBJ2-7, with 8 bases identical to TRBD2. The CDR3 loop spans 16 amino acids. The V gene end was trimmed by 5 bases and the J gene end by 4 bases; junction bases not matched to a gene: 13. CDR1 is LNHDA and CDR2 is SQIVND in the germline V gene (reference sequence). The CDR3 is CASSPRGSGRSYEQYF. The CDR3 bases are TGTGCCAGTAGTCCCCGGGGGAGCGGGAGAAGTTACGAGCAGTACTTC.

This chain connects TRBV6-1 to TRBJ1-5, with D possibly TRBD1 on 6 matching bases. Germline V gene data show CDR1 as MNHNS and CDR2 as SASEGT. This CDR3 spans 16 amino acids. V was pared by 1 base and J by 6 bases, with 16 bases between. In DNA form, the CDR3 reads TGTGCCAGCAGTGAAGACTGGGGGCGAGTTTTTCAGCCCCAGCATTTT. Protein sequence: CASSEDWGRVFQPQHF.